This T cell receptor beta chain was documented in a study of patients with pleural tuberculosis. This clonotype was seen at least ten times. TCRdb independently ran MiXCR on the reads; one entry per CDR3 protein. Seen here are 25,000 to 30,000 distinct CDR3 sequences, 15% to 20% observed once, and the top ten hold 3.5%. The CDR3 has 15 residues. V lost 1 base and J lost 0, with 7 bases in between. The germline CDR1 and CDR2 sequences are SGHTA and FQGNSA. This TCR came from a human donor with pleural tuberculosis. The sequenced sample consisted of peripheral blood. The chain links TRBV7-2 to TRBJ1-3, with unresolved D. The CDR3 coding sequence is TGTGCCAGCAGCTTAGGGACGGCCTCTGGAAACACCATATATTTT. Protein: CASSLGTASGNTIYF.